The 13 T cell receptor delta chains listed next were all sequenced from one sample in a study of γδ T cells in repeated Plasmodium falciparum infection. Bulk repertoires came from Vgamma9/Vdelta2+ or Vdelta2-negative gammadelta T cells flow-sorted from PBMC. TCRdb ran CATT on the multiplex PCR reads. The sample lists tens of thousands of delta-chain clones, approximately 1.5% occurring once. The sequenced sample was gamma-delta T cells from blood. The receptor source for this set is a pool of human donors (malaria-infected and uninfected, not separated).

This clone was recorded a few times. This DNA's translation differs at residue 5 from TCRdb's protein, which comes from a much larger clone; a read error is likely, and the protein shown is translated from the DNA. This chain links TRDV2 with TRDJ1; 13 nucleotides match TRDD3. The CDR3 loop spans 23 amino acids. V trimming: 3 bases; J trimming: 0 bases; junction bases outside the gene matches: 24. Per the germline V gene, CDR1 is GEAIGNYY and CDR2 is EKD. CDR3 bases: TGTGCCTGTGACTCCGAGTTCTCCAAACTGGGGGATACGCGCCAAACGTACACCGATAAACTCATCTTT. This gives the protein CACDSEFSKLGDTRQTYTDKLIF.

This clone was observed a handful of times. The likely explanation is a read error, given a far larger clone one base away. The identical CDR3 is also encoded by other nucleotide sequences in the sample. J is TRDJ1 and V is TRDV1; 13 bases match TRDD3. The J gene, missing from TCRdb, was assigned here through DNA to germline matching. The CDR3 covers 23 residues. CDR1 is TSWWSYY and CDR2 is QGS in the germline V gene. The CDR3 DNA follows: TGCGCTCTTGGGGAAATTGGGGGAACTTCCTCTTCATACTGGGGGATACGGACCGATAAACTCATCTTT. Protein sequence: CALGEIGGTSSSYWGIRTDKLIF.

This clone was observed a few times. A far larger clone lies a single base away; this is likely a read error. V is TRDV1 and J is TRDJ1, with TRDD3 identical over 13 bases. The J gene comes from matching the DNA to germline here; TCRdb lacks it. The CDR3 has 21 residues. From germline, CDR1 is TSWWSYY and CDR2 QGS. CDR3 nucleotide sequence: TGTGCTCTTGGGGAAAACCTACTTTACTGGGGGATACGGCATCACACCGACAAACTCATCTTT. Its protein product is CALGENLLYWGIRHHTDKLIF.

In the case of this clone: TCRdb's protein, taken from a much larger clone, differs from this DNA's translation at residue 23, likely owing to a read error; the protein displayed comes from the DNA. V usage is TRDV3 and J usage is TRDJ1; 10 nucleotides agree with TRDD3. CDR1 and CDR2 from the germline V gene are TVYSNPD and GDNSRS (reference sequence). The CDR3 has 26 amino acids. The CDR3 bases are TGTGCCTTTAGGCGGAACCTTCCATTTCATATCGTAGTTGGGGGATACTTGGGGATTTACACCGATAGACTCATCTTT. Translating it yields CAFRRNLPFHIVVGGYLGIYTDRLIF.

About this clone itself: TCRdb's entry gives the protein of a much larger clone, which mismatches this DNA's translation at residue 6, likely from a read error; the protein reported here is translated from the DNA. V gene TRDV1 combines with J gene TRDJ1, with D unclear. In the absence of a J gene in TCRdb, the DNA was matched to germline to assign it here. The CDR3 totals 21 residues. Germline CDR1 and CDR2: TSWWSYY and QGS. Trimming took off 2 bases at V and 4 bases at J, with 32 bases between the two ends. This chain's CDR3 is CALGETTFRGVWRGQSDKLIF. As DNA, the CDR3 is TGTGCTCTTGGGGAAACTACGTTTAGAGGGGTTTGGAGGGGCCAAAGCGATAAACTCATCTTT.

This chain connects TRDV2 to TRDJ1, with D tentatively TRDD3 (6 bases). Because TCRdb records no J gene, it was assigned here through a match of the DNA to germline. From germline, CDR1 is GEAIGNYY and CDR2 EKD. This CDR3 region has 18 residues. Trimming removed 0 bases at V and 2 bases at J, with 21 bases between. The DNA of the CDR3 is TGTGCCTGTGACACCGTCCGGGGGACACTTAGAAGGACCGATAAACTCATCTTT. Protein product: CACDTVRGTLRRTDKLIF.

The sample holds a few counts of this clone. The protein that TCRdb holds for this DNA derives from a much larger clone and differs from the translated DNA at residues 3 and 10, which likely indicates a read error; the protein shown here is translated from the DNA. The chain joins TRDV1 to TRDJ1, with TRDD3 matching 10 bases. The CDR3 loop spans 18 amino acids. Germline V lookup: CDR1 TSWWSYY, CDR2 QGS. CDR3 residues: CAIGSAKGIRGIRSKLIF. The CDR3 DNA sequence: TGTGCTATTGGGAGCGCCAAGGGGATCCGGGGGATACGAAGTAAACTCATCTTT.

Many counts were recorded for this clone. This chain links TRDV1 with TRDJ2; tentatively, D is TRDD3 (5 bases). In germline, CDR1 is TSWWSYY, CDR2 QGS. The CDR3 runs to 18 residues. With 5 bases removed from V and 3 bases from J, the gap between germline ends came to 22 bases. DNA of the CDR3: TGTGCTCTTGGGCCGCGGCCGGGGTACTGGCCTATGACAGCACAACTCTTCTTT. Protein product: CALGPRPGYWPMTAQLFF.

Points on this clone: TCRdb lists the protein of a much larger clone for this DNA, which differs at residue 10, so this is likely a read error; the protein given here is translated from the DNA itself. The CDR3 here is CALGAPPAECWGMSYTDKLIF. The CDR3 DNA reads as TGTGCTCTTGGGGCCCCCCCCGCTGAGTGCTGGGGGATGTCTTACACCGATAAACTCATCTTT. This chain connects TRDV1 to TRDJ1; 9 bases line up with TRDD3. The J gene, absent from TCRdb, was called here by matching the DNA to germline. This CDR3 is built from 21 residues. V shed 4 bases and J 0 bases; nucleotides not matched to a gene: 21. Germline CDR1 and CDR2: TSWWSYY and QGS.

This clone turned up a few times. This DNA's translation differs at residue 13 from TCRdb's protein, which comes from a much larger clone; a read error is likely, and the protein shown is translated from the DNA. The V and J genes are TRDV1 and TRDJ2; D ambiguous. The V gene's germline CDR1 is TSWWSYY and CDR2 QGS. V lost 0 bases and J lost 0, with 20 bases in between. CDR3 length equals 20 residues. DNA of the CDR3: TGTGCTCTTGGGGAACTTGGCCTCAGCCTCCTCAGGACTTTGACAGCACAACTCTTCTTT. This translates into CALGELGLSLLRTLTAQLFF.

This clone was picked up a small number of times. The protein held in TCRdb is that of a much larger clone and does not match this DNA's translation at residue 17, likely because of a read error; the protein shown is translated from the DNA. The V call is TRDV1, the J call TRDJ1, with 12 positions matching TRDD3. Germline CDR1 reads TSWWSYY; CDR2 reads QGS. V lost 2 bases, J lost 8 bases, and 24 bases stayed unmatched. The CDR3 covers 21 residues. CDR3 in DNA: TGTGCTCTTGGGGAAACCTTAAAATTCACGGGGTACTGGGGGATACTGAGGAAACTCATCTTT. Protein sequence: CALGETLKFTGYWGILRKLIF.

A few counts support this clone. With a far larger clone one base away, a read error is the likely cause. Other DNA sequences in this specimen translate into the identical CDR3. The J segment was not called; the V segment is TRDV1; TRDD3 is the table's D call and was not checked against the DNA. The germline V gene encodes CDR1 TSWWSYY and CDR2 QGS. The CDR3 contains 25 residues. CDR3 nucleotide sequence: TGTGCTCTTGGGGAAGGGGACTTCCTACGTGACCCCTGGGGGAAGTCGACCCGAGGCACCGATAAGCTCATCTTT. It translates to CALGEGDFLRDPWGKSTRGTDKLIF.

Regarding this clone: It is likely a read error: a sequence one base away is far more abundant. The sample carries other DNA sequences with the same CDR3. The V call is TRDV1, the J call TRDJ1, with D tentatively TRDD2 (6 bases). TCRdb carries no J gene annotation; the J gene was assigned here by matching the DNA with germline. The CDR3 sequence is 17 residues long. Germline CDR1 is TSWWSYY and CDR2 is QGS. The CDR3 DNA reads TGTGCTCTCGGGGAACCCTTATCTTCCTGGGCAGGACGTAAACTCATCTTT. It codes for CALGEPLSSWAGRKLIF.